Below, 3 T cell receptor beta chains from the same sample are listed, as sequenced in a study of T cells after yellow fever vaccination. TCRdb passed the 5' RACE reads through MiXCR, listing each CDR3 protein once. The profile shows about 550,000 distinct CDR3 sequences, 19% of them singletons. The sample was PBMCs, taken 15 days after the yellow fever booster vaccination. The receptors come from a man aged 25-45 years who received the YFV17D yellow fever vaccine.

In its sample, this clonotype was seen many times. The V gene is TRBV15, the J gene TRBJ1-5, with D unresolved. The CDR3 has 8 residues. Germline V gene sequence: CDR1 LNHNV, CDR2 YYDKDF (reference sequence). CDR3: CSNQPQHF. CDR3 in DNA: TGTAGCAATCAGCCCCAGCATTTT. Combining the CDR3 with reference TRBV15 and TRBJ1-5 gives the whole variable domain DAMVIQNPRYQVTQFGKPVTLSCSQTLNHNVMYWYQQKSSQAPKLLFHYYDKDFNNEADTPDNFQSRRPNTSFCFLDIRSPGLGDTAMYLCSNQPQHFGDGTRLSIL.

The chain recombines TRBV5-1 with TRBJ2-1; 9 nucleotides match TRBD2. J was trimmed by 5 bases and V by 1 base; bases with no gene match: 4. Germline CDR1 reads SGHRS; CDR2 reads YFSETQ. The CDR3 has 15 amino acids. The CDR3 DNA follows: TGCGCCAGCAGCTTGTGGCGGGAGGGGAACAATGAGCAGTTCTTC. Its protein is CASSLWREGNNEQFF.

This clonotype was recorded only once. The genes are TRBV5-4 and TRBJ2-2; D unresolved. The germline gives CDR1 SGHNT, CDR2 YYREEE (reference sequence). The CDR3 spans 14 residues. Trimming removed 2 bases at V and 4 bases at J, with 9 bases between. CDR3 nucleotide sequence: TGTGCCAGCAGCTTAGTACAGACCACCGGGGAGCTGTTTTTT. It yields the protein CASSLVQTTGELFF.